The text below deals with one T cell receptor beta chain. Its specificity is not known. This specimen comes from a study of vaccination and CD4 T cells after COVID-19. Study as a whole: Researchers treated control cultures with a CEFX pool, an HIV-1 Nef pool, or no peptide. General study findings and limits: Early timepoints after natural infection were not analyzed in these convalescent patients.

Scientists ran DNA taken from cultured CD4+ T cells through the Oncomine TCR Beta short-read assay for sequencing. Cultures of CD4+ T cells served as the source for extracting genomic DNA. TCRdb reanalysed the PCR reads using MiXCR and keeps one entry per CDR3 protein. This sample yields some 15,000 distinct CDR3 sequences, of which roughly 61% are seen a single time; just under 20% belongs to the top ten. Specified treatment: roughly ten-day PBMC culture with coronavirus spike peptide pools or control peptides (ViraFEST assay). The sample was CD4+ T cells from blood, cultured in vitro. This sequence originates from a human donor who had recovered from COVID-19.

CDR3 residues: CASSTTSGRAAGKDTQYF. DNA of the CDR3: TGTGCCAGCAGCACGACTAGCGGGAGGGCCGCGGGGAAAGATACGCAGTATTTT. This chain connects TRBV7-9 to TRBJ2-3; 14 bases fit TRBD2. V lost 5 bases to trimming and J lost 5 bases; unmatched junction nucleotides: 12. The germline CDR1 and CDR2 sequences are SEHNR and FQNEAQ (reference sequence). This CDR3 has 18 residues.